The next 17 T cell receptor beta chains were all read from a single sample in a study of human T cells and chemical hapten exposure (dated by TCRdb to the early 2020s). Library preparation was by RACE. The sequencer was a NextSeq 500. TCRdb handled the public reads itself, with Q25 trimming in fastp and clone calling in MiXCR, and kept productive beta chains. CDR3 protein duplicates are merged, each entry listing the most common genes and DNA. The sample has about 120,000 distinct CDR3 sequences on record, over 9% of them singletons. The ten largest clones represent under 2.5% of the sample. This specimen's time point label, interpreted: patch test 3, about 24 weeks after DPC sensitization. Interpreted using the paper, the treatment or condition label stands for: therapeutic diphenylcyclopropenone sensitization with weekly scalp DPC. This specimen was whole blood, taken in connection with sensitization to the hapten diphenylcyclopropenone (DPC). The receptors originated from a woman in her forties or fifties with alopecia areata. Some clones in this sample may be carry-over from other donors' samples.

The V gene is TRBV4-3, the J gene TRBJ2-3; D gene ambiguous. Germline CDR1 LGHNA, CDR2 YSLEER. Trimming took off 3 bases at V and 0 bases at J, with 10 bases between the two ends. The CDR3 is 15 amino acids. The CDR3 region is CASSQGFTSTDTQYF. CDR3 bases: TGCGCCAGCAGCCAGGGGTTTACTAGCACAGATACGCAGTATTTT.

This clonotype was found a few times. DNA for the CDR3: TGTGCCAGCAGTTTACAGGGAGGCACAGATACGCAGTATTTT. It codes for CASSLQGGTDTQYF. The chain links TRBV12-3 or TRBV12-4 to TRBJ2-3; D possibly matches TRBD1 or TRBD2 (5 bases each). The CDR3 has 14 amino acids. Trimming removed 2 bases at V and 1 base at J, with 7 bases between.

This chain joins TRBV24-1 and TRBJ2-1; D is possibly TRBD2 (5 bases). The germline V gene has CDR1 KGHDR and CDR2 SFDVKD. The CDR3 totals 14 residues. V was shortened by 1 base and J by 6 bases, with 9 bases between the two germline ends. CDR3 DNA sequence: TGTGCCACCAGTGATTTAATTGGAGGCAATGAGCAGTTCTTC. Translation: CATSDLIGGNEQFF.

The gene calls are TRBV9 and TRBJ2-3; D is uncertain. From germline, CDR1 is SGDLS and CDR2 YYNGEE. V was pared by 1 base and J by 5 bases, with 11 bases between. The length of the CDR3 is 14 residues. CDR3 sequence reads: CASSVTLGEDTQYF. The CDR3 DNA reads as TGTGCCAGCAGCGTAACATTAGGAGAAGATACGCAGTATTTT.

The J gene is TRBJ2-3, the V gene TRBV19; TRBD2 aligns across 7 bases. Germline trimming cut 9 bases from V and 4 bases from J; bases unmatched to any gene: 10. The CDR3 runs to 14 residues. In germline, CDR1 is LNHDA, CDR2 SQIVND (reference sequence). The CDR3 sequence: CARRRAGDSDTQYF. In DNA form, the CDR3 reads TGTGCCAGAAGAAGGGCGGGAGACTCAGATACGCAGTATTTT.

This clonotype came up a few times. CDR3 DNA sequence: TGTGCCAGCAGTTACTCGACCTACGAGCAGTACTTC. This sequence encodes CASSYSTYEQYF. V gene TRBV6-2 or TRBV6-3 combines with J gene TRBJ2-7; D is unresolved. Germline loops: CDR1 MNHEY, CDR2 SVGEGT. V was pared by 0 bases and J by 2 bases, with 2 bases between. This CDR3 has 12 residues.

This sequence joins TRBV4-1 and TRBJ2-3; 10 bases match TRBD2. This CDR3 region has 16 residues. The V gene's germline CDR1 is MGHRA and CDR2 YSYEKL. The J segment lost 1 base and the V segment lost 6 bases, leaving 7 bases of the junction unmatched. The chain's CDR3 is CASSLAGTSGTDTQYF. The DNA of the CDR3 is TGCGCCAGCAGTCTGGCCGGGACTAGCGGCACAGATACGCAGTATTTT.

This clonotype has just a few counts. The V gene is TRBV29-1, the J gene TRBJ2-5; TRBD2 is a possible D gene (5 bases). This CDR3 is 11 amino acids long. Germline CDR1 reads SQVTM; CDR2 reads ANQGSEA. The CDR3: CLVRARETQYF. The CDR3 region has the DNA TGCCTAGTGAGGGCCCGGGAGACCCAGTACTTC.

Only a few counts were recorded for this clonotype. The chain recombines TRBV9 with TRBJ2-1, with 12 nucleotides matching TRBD2. With 3 bases clipped from V and 5 bases from J, the junction kept 6 bases outside the gene matches. The length of the CDR3 is 16 residues. Germline values: CDR1 SGDLS, CDR2 YYNGEE. In DNA, the CDR3 is TGTGCCAGCAGCGGATCTCTAGCGGGAGGGGACAATGAGCAGTTCTTC. Translation gives CASSGSLAGGDNEQFF.

The V gene is TRBV30, the J gene TRBJ2-3, with 8 positions matching TRBD2. The CDR3 consists of 15 residues. Trimming took 0 bases from V and 6 from J; bases not matched to a gene: 8. In germline, CDR1 is GTSNPN, CDR2 SVGIG (reference sequence). The chain's CDR3 is CAWSVSPGGEDTQYF. The CDR3, as DNA: TGTGCCTGGAGTGTCAGTCCCGGGGGGGAGGATACGCAGTATTTT. Complete variable domain (other parts from reference TRBV30 and TRBJ2-3): SQTIHQWPATLVQPVGSPLSLECTVEGTSNPNLYWYRQAAGRGLQLLFYSVGIGQISSEVPQNLSASRPQDRQFILSSKKLLLSDSGFYLCAWSVSPGGEDTQYFGPGTRLTVL.

This clonotype has only a few counts. This sequence joins TRBV28 and TRBJ1-5; D ambiguous. CDR3 length: 13 amino acids. V lost 8 bases and J 7 bases, leaving 15 bases between the germline ends. From germline, CDR1 is MDHEN and CDR2 SYDVKM. In DNA form, the CDR3 reads TGTGCCAGCCATGACTCCTTCGGACAGCCCCAGCATTTT. Translating gives CASHDSFGQPQHF.

The chain recombines TRBV10-3 with TRBJ2-7; no reliable D call. The germline V gene has CDR1 ENHRY and CDR2 SYGVKD. Trimming removed 5 bases from V and 1 base from J, with 9 bases in between. This CDR3 comprises 13 residues. The CDR3 loop is CAISPPVSYEQYF. The DNA for the CDR3 is TGTGCCATCAGTCCCCCGGTTTCCTACGAGCAGTACTTC.

For the CDR3, the DNA is TGTGCCAGCAGCCCCCTAACCGGACTAGCGGGGGGGACGGAGAACAATGAGCAGTTCTTC. Translating gives CASSPLTGLAGGTENNEQFF. The chain links TRBV3-1 to TRBJ2-1; 15 bases are a match to TRBD2. The CDR3 is made up of 20 amino acids. Unmatched junction bases numbered 15, after V lost 4 bases and J lost 5 bases. CDR1 and CDR2 (germline): LGHDT, YNNKEL (reference sequence).

This clonotype was recorded many times. This chain joins TRBV9 and TRBJ1-1; 8 nucleotides match TRBD1. Germline CDR1 SGDLS, CDR2 YYNGEE. The V segment lost 4 bases and the J segment 0 bases; nucleotides outside the gene matches: 8. This CDR3 comprises 16 residues. The CDR3 nucleotides read TGTGCCAGCAGCCCACGACAGGGGAGGATGAACACTGAAGCTTTCTTT. The encoded protein is CASSPRQGRMNTEAFF.

The V and J genes are TRBV23-1 and TRBJ2-2; D unresolved. TRBV23-1 is noted as an ORF with a role that remains uncertain. The CDR3 runs 14 residues. The germline V and J ends were trimmed by 0 bases and 4 bases, with 6 bases remaining between them. CDR3 bases: TGCGCCAGCAGTCAATCACAAAGCACCGGGGAGCTGTTTTTT. Protein product: CASSQSQSTGELFF.

V and J are TRBV18 and TRBJ1-1; no clear D gene. The germline V gene has CDR1 KGHSH and CDR2 LQKENI. The CDR3 spans 13 residues. V shed 3 bases and J shed 3 bases, with 8 bases lying between them. CDR3 sequence: CASSPLRDTEAFF. The CDR3 region has the DNA TGTGCCAGCTCACCCTTGAGGGACACTGAAGCTTTCTTT.

Regarding this clonotype: Its ends do not fully match the called genes, so a read error is possible. The chain joins TRBV3-1 to TRBJ2-7, with 12 bases that match TRBD2. The germline CDR1 and CDR2 sequences are LGHDT and YNNKEL (reference sequence). This CDR3 has 15 amino acids. The CDR3 nucleotides read TGTGCCAGCAGGGCGACTAGCGGGGGACACACCGAGCAATACTTC. This gives the protein CASRATSGGHTEQYF.